This T cell receptor (beta chain) was documented in a study of CD8 T cells in Susac syndrome (dated by TCRdb to the late 2010s). At the level of the whole study: The study used repertoire sequencing to test whether antigen drove CD8+ T cell activation and differentiation in Susac syndrome. Clonality of the CD8+ T cell repertoire was compared between more than 9 healthy donors, approximately 14 Susac syndrome patients and roughly 16 multiple sclerosis patients.

RNA was extracted using the RNeasy kit, and about 0.45 to 1 microgram was reverse transcribed with random hexamers. The immunoSEQ multiplex PCR assay, which covers 54 Vbeta and 13 Jbeta segments, was used to amplify TCR beta CDR3 regions. PCR amplification bias was corrected by using a synthetic template baseline for primer optimization and computational correction. The published analysis was carried out like this. Only productive sequences were kept, with reads annotated to V, D and J genes according to IMGT and analyzed in immunoSEQ Analyzer. To calculate clonality, Shannon entropy was normalized by log2 of the number of productive unique sequences and then subtracted from one. For each patient and control, public and private clones were evaluated among the 100 most prevalent clones. Clones were defined as Susac-specific when absent from the healthy and MS cohorts, from approximately 1,100 published viral clones and from other ImmuneACCESS disease sequences. TCRdb passed the public sequencing reads through fastp at Q25 and MiXCR, retaining productive beta sequences. Rows are unified per CDR3 protein, each entry keeping the most common DNA and genes. These V and J calls are TCRdb output, not the study's own analysis. This sample comprises about 300,000 distinct CDR3 sequences, 65% to 90% of them detected only once. The ten largest clones take up 0.21% of the sample.

High-throughput TCR beta sequencing profiled peripheral blood CD8+ and CD4+ T cells from healthy donors, Susac syndrome patients and multiple sclerosis patients. The multiple sclerosis controls were treatment-naive patients who had stable or active relapsing-remitting disease and met the revised McDonald criteria. Bulk CD8+ and CD4+ T cells were purified by magnetic negative isolation, while CD8+ TEMRA cells were enriched using FACS. Blood was collected in EDTA tubes and processed within 24 hours, with PBMCs isolated through density gradient centrifugation. PBMCs destined for TCR sequencing were cryopreserved in liquid nitrogen and later thawed in a 37 °C water bath. Purity of sorted or isolated CD4+, CD8+ and CD8+ TEMRA cells was at least 90%. This clonotype came up once. There is no known antigen for this receptor. One base away there is no much larger clone; base qualities are not given. Single-read evidence is weak.

The paper as a whole reports these results and caveats: The number of individuals in the TCR sequencing and HLA analysis was acknowledged as relatively small.

The junction shows trimming of 9 bases on V and 6 bases on J, plus 18 bases between the germline ends. From the cysteine through the phenylalanine, the CDR3 covers 14 amino acids. The read is trimmed to its CDR3 DNA, 42 bases read in frame from base 1. Per the germline V gene, SGHAT is the CDR1 and FQNNGV is the CDR2. Sequencing input: CD8+ T cells from PBMCs. This TCR derives from a human donor with multiple sclerosis. The chain links TRBV11-2 with TRBJ2-1; TRBD1 is perhaps the D gene, given 6 matching bases. The CDR3 protein is CASGGISSPNEQFF. The nucleotides read TGTGCCAGTGGGGGCATATCAAGTCCCAATGAGCAGTTCTTC.